The next 31 T cell receptor beta chains were all read from a single sample in a study of blood T cells in healthy people across ages. Sample-barcoded 5' priming and a J-beta primer mix drove a second PCR of about 6 to 12 cycles. One entry per CDR3 protein results from TCRdb running MiXCR on the 5' RACE reads. The sample yields 850,000 to 1,100,000 distinct CDR3 sequences, around two fifths seen once. The sequenced sample was blood. All receptors come from a man younger than 30 in good health.

This clonotype was counted between two and nine times. V is TRBV7-2 and J is TRBJ2-5; TRBD1 is a possible D gene (6 bases). V lost 4 bases and J 4 bases, leaving 13 bases between the germline ends. The germline V gene has CDR1 SGHTA and CDR2 FQGNSA. There are 14 residues in the CDR3. CDR3 in amino acids: CASSSGQLLETQYF. CDR3 nucleotides: TGTGCCAGCAGCTCCGGACAGCTACTAGAGACCCAGTACTTC.

As for this clonotype: Mismatch with germline at one junction end may stem from a read error. The chain links TRBV6-2 or TRBV6-3 to TRBJ1-5; no clear D gene. In germline, CDR1 is MNHEY, CDR2 SVGEGT. This CDR3 is built from 14 residues. CDR3 in amino acids: CASTSVEGNQPQHF. The CDR3 DNA reads as TGTGCCAGCACCTCTGTGGAGGGCAACCAGCCCCAGCATTTT.

A word on this clonotype: This could be a read error, since a much larger clone is one nucleotide away. DNA of the CDR3: TGTGCCAGCAGTGCCCCCTGGGAGGGGATTGTATACAATGAGCAGTTCTTC. Encoded protein: CASSAPWEGIVYNEQFF. The chain recombines TRBV12-3 or TRBV12-4 with TRBJ2-1, with 7 bases aligning to TRBD2. The CDR3 loop spans 17 amino acids. V was pared by 5 bases and J by 4 bases, with 14 bases of the junction left unmatched.

Points on this clonotype: One end of the junction varies from germline; a read error may be responsible. The chain combines TRBV3-1 with TRBJ1-2, with 9 bases that match TRBD1. Germline values: CDR1 LGHDT, CDR2 YNNKEL (reference sequence). This CDR3 has 14 residues. CDR3 nucleotides: TGTGCCGGCAGCCGCGGACAGGGGTACTATGGCTACACCTTC. This codes for CAGSRGQGYYGYTF.

The chain employs TRBV4-1 and TRBJ2-1; D unclear. This CDR3 has 14 amino acids. The ends were cut back, 6 bases at V and 8 bases at J, with 17 bases in the middle. The germline V gene encodes CDR1 MGHRA and CDR2 YSYEKL. CDR3 coding DNA: TGCGCCAGCAGTTTCGGAAGTGGACGCGATGAGCAGTTCTTC. Translation gives CASSFGSGRDEQFF.

The J gene is TRBJ1-1, the V gene TRBV29-1; D unresolved. The V and J ends lost 1 base and 1 base respectively, with 10 bases between them. CDR3 size: 14 residues. Per the germline V gene, CDR1 is SQVTM and CDR2 is ANQGSEA. The CDR3 coding sequence is TGCAGCGTTGAAGGAAGGCAGAAGAACACTGAAGCTTTCTTT. This sequence encodes CSVEGRQKNTEAFF.

The rearrangement uses TRBV27 and TRBJ2-3; D is unresolved. Germline CDR1 and CDR2: MNHEY and SMNVEV (reference sequence). This CDR3 spans 17 amino acids. Trimming removed 1 base from V and 0 bases from J, with 14 bases in between. CDR3 coding DNA: TGTGCCAGCAGTTTATTGGGTAGCAGACCTAGCACAGATACGCAGTATTTT. This encodes CASSLLGSRPSTDTQYF.

This clonotype was counted between two and nine times. The chain couples TRBV12-3 or TRBV12-4 to TRBJ1-2, with 8 bases fitting TRBD1. The CDR3 spans 14 residues. Trimming cost V 5 bases and J 7 bases; bases outside gene matches: 9. The CDR3 spells CASSAGVTGVGYTF. The CDR3 DNA sequence: TGTGCCAGCAGTGCTGGAGTGACAGGGGTTGGCTACACCTTC.

The V and J genes are TRBV12-3 or TRBV12-4 and TRBJ1-4; D possibly corresponds to TRBD1 (6 bases). Trimming left V 4 bases short and J 0 bases short, with 12 bases between. The CDR3 is 16 residues long. In DNA, the CDR3 is TGTGCCAGCAGTTGGGGGGGGGCTGCAACTAATGAAAAACTGTTTTTT. Its protein product is CASSWGGAATNEKLFF.

On this clonotype: This may come from a read error, since a much larger clone is one base off. The CDR3 nucleotides read TGCAGTGCTACCCCTTATGATGCAGATGTGACAGATATGCAGTATTTT. Translated, it gives CSATPYDADVTDMQYF. The V gene is TRBV20-1, the J gene TRBJ2-3; D is perhaps TRBD1 (5 bases). The V gene's germline CDR1 is DFQATT and CDR2 SNEGSKA (reference sequence). The CDR3 totals 16 residues.

This clonotype was counted ten times or more. The rearrangement links TRBV6-2 or TRBV6-3 to TRBJ2-3; either TRBD1 or TRBD2 may fit D (5 bases each). Trimming cost V 0 bases and J 5 bases, with 6 bases left between them. From germline, CDR1 is MNHEY and CDR2 SVGEGT. This CDR3 comprises 13 residues. The CDR3, as DNA: TGTGCCAGCAGTTACTCGGGGGTAGATACGCAGTATTTT. This codes for CASSYSGVDTQYF.

The CDR3 loop is CASSPGQRVNYGYTF. The CDR3, as DNA: TGCGCCAGCAGCCCGGGACAGCGAGTCAACTATGGCTACACCTTC. This chain connects TRBV5-1 to TRBJ1-2, with 7 bases that match TRBD1. Germline CDR1 reads SGHRS; CDR2 reads YFSETQ. V dropped 4 bases and J dropped 2; count of bases not matched to a gene: 8. The CDR3 totals 15 residues.

The chain employs TRBV29-1 and TRBJ2-1; D may be TRBD1 or TRBD2 (5 bases each). Judging by the DNA end, TRBJ2-7 fits better; the J call may be wrong. Germline V gives CDR1 SQVTM, CDR2 ANQGSEA. This CDR3 has 15 amino acids. CDR3 amino acids: CSVRTRPRGYNEQYF. The CDR3 DNA reads TGCAGCGTCCGGACCCGTCCCCGGGGCTACAATGAGCAGTACTTC.

Details on this clonotype: A much larger clone is a single base away; this may be a read error. The chain has TRBV13 and TRBJ2-5; D possibly matches TRBD1 or TRBD2 (5 bases each). Germline V CDR1 and CDR2: PRHDT, FYEKMQ (reference sequence). The CDR3 sequence is 17 residues long. Deletions cut 2 bases from V and 11 bases from J, with 27 bases between. The chain's CDR3 is CASSLTRGPNVYNEQYF. CDR3 sequence (DNA): TGTGCCAGCAGCTTAACGAGGGGCCCCAACGTTTACAATGAGCAGTACTTC.

This clonotype was observed a handful of times. The chain links TRBV2 to TRBJ2-4; D gene unclear. The CDR3 covers 13 residues. Germline values: CDR1 SNHLY, CDR2 FYNNEI. Trimming left V 4 bases short and J 5 bases short, with 9 bases between. DNA of the CDR3: TGTGCCAGCAGTGCTCTAGGCCAAAACATTCAGTACTTC. Amino acid sequence: CASSALGQNIQYF.

This clonotype occurred a few times. The V gene is TRBV10-3, the J gene TRBJ1-2; no clear D. This CDR3 is built from 16 residues. Trimming took off 6 bases at V and 5 bases at J, with 22 bases between the two ends. CDR1 and CDR2 from the germline V gene are ENHRY and SYGVKD. DNA for the CDR3: TGTGCCATCAGCCCTCGGCAAAGGGCCGGGCCTTATGGCTACACCTTC. This codes for CAISPRQRAGPYGYTF.

A few counts support this clonotype. J is TRBJ1-4 and V is TRBV12-3 or TRBV12-4; the D gene is possibly TRBD1 (5 bases). Trimming pared 6 bases from V and 8 bases from J, leaving 13 bases between. The CDR3 is 13 amino acids. CDR3 bases: TGTGCCAGCAGCCTGACCCGGGGGGAAAAACTGTTTTTT. Residues: CASSLTRGEKLFF.

The chain uses TRBV9 and TRBJ2-3; 10 nucleotides match TRBD1. The length of the CDR3 is 16 residues. V shed 0 bases, J shed 7 bases, and the junction held 8 bases outside the gene matches. The germline V gene has CDR1 SGDLS and CDR2 YYNGEE. The CDR3 DNA is TGTGCCAGCAGCGTAGCCTGGGGACAGGGGCTGAATACGCAGTATTTT. Protein product: CASSVAWGQGLNTQYF.

The genes are TRBV6-5 and TRBJ1-1, with unresolved D. CDR1 MNHEY and CDR2 SVGAGI come from the germline V gene. Trimming removed 0 bases at V and 5 bases at J, with 13 bases between. The CDR3 runs 15 residues. The CDR3 sequence: CASSYSKTRRTEAFF. DNA for the CDR3: TGTGCCAGCAGTTACTCGAAGACGAGGAGAACTGAAGCTTTCTTT.

V usage is TRBV9 and J usage is TRBJ2-1; tentative D call: TRBD2 (6 bases). V gave up 0 bases and J gave up 8 bases, with 15 bases separating them. The CDR3 is made up of 15 amino acids. Germline V gives CDR1 SGDLS, CDR2 YYNGEE. CDR3 coding DNA: TGTGCCAGCAGCGTAGGGGCTAGCGAGAGGGATGAGCAGTTCTTC. Amino acids: CASSVGASERDEQFF.

The chain uses TRBV6-6 and TRBJ2-1; 7 bases agree with TRBD1. The ends lost 3 bases at V and 4 bases at J; junction bases unmatched: 6. Germline V lookup: CDR1 MNHNY, CDR2 SVGAGI (reference sequence). The CDR3 totals 15 residues. CDR3 region: CASSYGDSLYNEQFF. DNA for the CDR3: TGTGCCAGCAGTTATGGGGACAGCTTATACAATGAGCAGTTCTTC.

The genes are TRBV3-1 and TRBJ2-1; 9 positions match TRBD2. The J call is uncertain, as TRBJ2-7 better fits the DNA end. Germline assignment: CDR1 LGHDT and CDR2 YNNKEL (reference sequence). The CDR3 spans 17 residues. Here the CDR3 DNA reads TGTGCCAGCAGCCATGGGATAGCGGGGGTGTCCTACAATGAGCAGTACTTC. This sequence encodes CASSHGIAGVSYNEQYF.

The gene calls are TRBV24-1 and TRBJ2-1, with D possibly being TRBD1 or TRBD2 (5 bases each). CDR3 length: 15 amino acids. V was shortened by 6 bases and J by 0 bases, with 11 bases between the two germline ends. Per germline, CDR1 KGHDR and CDR2 SFDVKD. This chain's CDR3 is CATSRGQGSYNEQFF. The CDR3 DNA follows: TGTGCCACCAGTCGAGGGCAGGGCTCCTACAATGAGCAGTTCTTC.

This clonotype was observed a handful of times. V and J are TRBV20-1 and TRBJ1-1; D unresolved. Germline V gene lookup returns CDR1 DFQATT and CDR2 SNEGSKA (reference sequence). V lost 1 base and J 0 bases, leaving 6 bases between the germline ends. This CDR3 contains 13 residues. CDR3: CSARGAMNTEAFF. The CDR3 nucleotides are TGCAGTGCTAGAGGGGCCATGAACACTGAAGCTTTCTTT.

The CDR3 loop reads CASSLSGPSLYQETQYF. Here the CDR3 DNA reads TGTGCCAGCAGTTTATCGGGGCCTTCTTTGTACCAAGAGACCCAGTACTTC. The chain couples TRBV27 to TRBJ2-5; tentatively, D is TRBD1 (5 bases). The CDR3 is made up of 17 amino acids. The germline CDR1 and CDR2 sequences are MNHEY and SMNVEV (reference sequence). The germline V and J ends were trimmed by 0 bases and 0 bases, with 14 bases remaining between them.

The chain is built from TRBV9 and TRBJ2-2; D possibly corresponds to TRBD1 (5 bases). Germline CDR1 is SGDLS and CDR2 is YYNGEE. CDR3 size: 15 residues. With 1 base removed from V and 6 bases from J, the gap between germline ends came to 13 bases. Here the CDR3 DNA reads TGTGCCAGCAGCGTATCTGGGCAGGGCCCCGGGGAGCTGTTTTTT. It yields the protein CASSVSGQGPGELFF.

The table lists this clonotype with many counts. The CDR3: CAITASDRPNYGYTF. CDR3 nucleotides: TGTGCCATCACCGCCTCCGACAGGCCTAACTATGGCTACACCTTC. The rearrangement uses TRBV10-3 and TRBJ1-2, with a weak D call TRBD1 (6 bases). From germline, CDR1 is ENHRY and CDR2 SYGVKD. The CDR3 runs 15 residues. V was pared by 7 bases and J by 0 bases, with 15 bases between.

This clonotype was detected only a few times. The chain is built from TRBV5-1 and TRBJ2-5, with D possibly TRBD1 on 5 matching bases. Looked up from germline, CDR1 is SGHRS and CDR2 is YFSETQ. The CDR3 loop spans 14 amino acids. Trimming pared 4 bases from V and 3 bases from J, leaving 13 bases between. The CDR3 sequence is CASSQITGEETQYF. CDR3 coding DNA: TGCGCCAGCAGCCAAATCACAGGAGAAGAGACCCAGTACTTC.

The gene calls are TRBV30 and TRBJ1-1; D gene ambiguous. V lost 3 bases and J 5 bases, leaving 10 bases between the germline ends. Germline CDR1 reads GTSNPN; CDR2 reads SVGIG (reference sequence). The CDR3 runs to 12 residues. The CDR3 region is CAWSRDWTEAFF. In DNA, the CDR3 is TGTGCCTGGAGCCGGGATTGGACTGAAGCTTTCTTT.

The chain has TRBV29-1 and TRBJ2-5; a possible D gene is TRBD1 (5 bases). Germline V gene data show CDR1 as SQVTM and CDR2 as ANQGSEA. This CDR3 spans 11 amino acids. The V end was cut by 6 bases, the J end by 11 bases, with 16 bases between. As DNA, the CDR3 is TGCAGCGTAAGACAGTTTAATGAGCAGTACTTC. Amino acid sequence: CSVRQFNEQYF.

The rearrangement uses TRBV7-9 and TRBJ1-2; D is possibly TRBD1 (6 bases). The V end was cut by 5 bases, the J end by 8 bases, with 24 bases between. The CDR3 consists of 16 residues. The germline V gene has CDR1 SEHNR and CDR2 FQNEAQ (reference sequence). As DNA, the CDR3 is TGTGCCAGCAGCAAAACAGGGCCCCTATCCACCCCGGGCTACACCTTC. It specifies CASSKTGPLSTPGYTF.